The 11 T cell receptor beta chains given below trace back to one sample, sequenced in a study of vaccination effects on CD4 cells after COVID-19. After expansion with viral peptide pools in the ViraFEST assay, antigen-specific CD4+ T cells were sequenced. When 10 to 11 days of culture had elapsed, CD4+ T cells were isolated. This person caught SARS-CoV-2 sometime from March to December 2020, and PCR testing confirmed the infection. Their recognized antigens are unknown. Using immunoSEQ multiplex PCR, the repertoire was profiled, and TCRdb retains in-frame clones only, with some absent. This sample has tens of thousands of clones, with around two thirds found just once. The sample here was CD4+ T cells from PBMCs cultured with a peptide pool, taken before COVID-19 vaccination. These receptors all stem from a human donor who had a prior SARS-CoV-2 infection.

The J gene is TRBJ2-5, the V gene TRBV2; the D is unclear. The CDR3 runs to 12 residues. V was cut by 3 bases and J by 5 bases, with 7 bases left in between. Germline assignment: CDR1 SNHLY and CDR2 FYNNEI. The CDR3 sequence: CASSELLETQYF. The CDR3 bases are TGTGCCAGCAGTGAGCTCCTCGAGACCCAGTACTTC.

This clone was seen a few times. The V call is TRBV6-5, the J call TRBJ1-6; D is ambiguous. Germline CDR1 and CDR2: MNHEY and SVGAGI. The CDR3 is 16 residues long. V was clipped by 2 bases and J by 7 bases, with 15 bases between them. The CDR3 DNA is TGTGCCAGCAGTTACGTTCGGCCAGGAGGCAATTCACCCCTCCACTTT. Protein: CASSYVRPGGNSPLHF.

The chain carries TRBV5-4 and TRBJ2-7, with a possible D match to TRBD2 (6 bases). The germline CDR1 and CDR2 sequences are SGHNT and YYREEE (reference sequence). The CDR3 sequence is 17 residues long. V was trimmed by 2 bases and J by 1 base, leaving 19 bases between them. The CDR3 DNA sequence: TGTGCCAGCAGCTTCTTGTTCGTCGGGGGAGGATCCTACGAGCAGTACTTC. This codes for CASSFLFVGGGSYEQYF.

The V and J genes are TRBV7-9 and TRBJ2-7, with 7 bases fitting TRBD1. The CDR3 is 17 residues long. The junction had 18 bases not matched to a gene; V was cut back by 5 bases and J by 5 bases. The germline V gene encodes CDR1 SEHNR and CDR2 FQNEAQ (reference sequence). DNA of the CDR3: TGTGCCAGCAGCCCACCCCCCGGGGCAGGGGGTTTGCACGAGCAGTACTTC. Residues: CASSPPPGAGGLHEQYF. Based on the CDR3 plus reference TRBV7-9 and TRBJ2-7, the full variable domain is DTGVSQNPRHKITKRGQNVTFRCDPISEHNRLYWYRQTLGQGPEFLTYFQNEAQLEKSRLLSDRFSAERPKGSFSTLEIQRTEQGDSAMYLCASSPPPGAGGLHEQYFGPGTRLTVT.

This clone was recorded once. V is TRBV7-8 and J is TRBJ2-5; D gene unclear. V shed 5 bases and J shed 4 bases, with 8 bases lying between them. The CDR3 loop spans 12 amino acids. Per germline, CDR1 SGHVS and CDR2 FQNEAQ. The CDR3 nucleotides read TGTGCCAGCAGCACCGGAGCAGAGACCCAGTACTTC. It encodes CASSTGAETQYF.

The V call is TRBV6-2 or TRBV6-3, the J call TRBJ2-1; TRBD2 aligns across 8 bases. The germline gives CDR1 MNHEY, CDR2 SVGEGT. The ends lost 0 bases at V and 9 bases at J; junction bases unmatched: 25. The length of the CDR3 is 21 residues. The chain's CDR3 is CASSYSSGTAPGTRVDVEQFF. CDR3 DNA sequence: TGTGCCAGCAGTTACTCGAGTGGTACGGCACCCGGGACTAGAGTAGATGTTGAGCAGTTCTTC.

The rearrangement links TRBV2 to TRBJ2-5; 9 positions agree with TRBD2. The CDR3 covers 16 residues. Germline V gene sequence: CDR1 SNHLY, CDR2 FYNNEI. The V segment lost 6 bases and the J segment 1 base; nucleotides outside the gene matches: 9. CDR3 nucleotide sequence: TGTGCCAGCAGGAGGGGCGGCGGGGGGGGCCAAGAGACCCAGTACTTC. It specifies CASRRGGGGGQETQYF.

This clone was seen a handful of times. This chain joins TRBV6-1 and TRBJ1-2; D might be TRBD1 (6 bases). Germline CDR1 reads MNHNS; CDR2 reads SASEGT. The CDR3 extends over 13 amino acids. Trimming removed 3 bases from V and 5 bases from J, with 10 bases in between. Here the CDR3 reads CASSDGGRYGYTF. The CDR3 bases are TGTGCCAGCAGTGATGGGGGGCGGTATGGCTACACCTTC.

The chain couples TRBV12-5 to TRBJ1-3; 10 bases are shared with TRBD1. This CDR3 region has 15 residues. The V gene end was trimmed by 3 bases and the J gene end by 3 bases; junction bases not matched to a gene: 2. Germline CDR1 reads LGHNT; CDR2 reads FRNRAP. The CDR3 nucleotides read TGTGCTAGTGGTTTCGACAGGGGGCTTGGAAACACCATATATTTT. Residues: CASGFDRGLGNTIYF.

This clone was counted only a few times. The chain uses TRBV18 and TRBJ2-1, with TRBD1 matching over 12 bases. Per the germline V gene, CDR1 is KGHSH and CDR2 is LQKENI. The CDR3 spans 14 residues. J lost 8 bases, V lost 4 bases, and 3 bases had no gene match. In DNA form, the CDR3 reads TGTGCCAGCTCACGCGGGACAGGGGGCGATGAGCAGTTCTTC. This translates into CASSRGTGGDEQFF.

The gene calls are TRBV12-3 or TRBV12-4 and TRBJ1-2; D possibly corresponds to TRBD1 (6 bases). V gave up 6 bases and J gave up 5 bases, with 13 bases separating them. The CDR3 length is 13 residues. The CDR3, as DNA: TGTGCCAGCAGACTAGGACAGCTATATGGCTACACCTTC. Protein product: CASRLGQLYGYTF.